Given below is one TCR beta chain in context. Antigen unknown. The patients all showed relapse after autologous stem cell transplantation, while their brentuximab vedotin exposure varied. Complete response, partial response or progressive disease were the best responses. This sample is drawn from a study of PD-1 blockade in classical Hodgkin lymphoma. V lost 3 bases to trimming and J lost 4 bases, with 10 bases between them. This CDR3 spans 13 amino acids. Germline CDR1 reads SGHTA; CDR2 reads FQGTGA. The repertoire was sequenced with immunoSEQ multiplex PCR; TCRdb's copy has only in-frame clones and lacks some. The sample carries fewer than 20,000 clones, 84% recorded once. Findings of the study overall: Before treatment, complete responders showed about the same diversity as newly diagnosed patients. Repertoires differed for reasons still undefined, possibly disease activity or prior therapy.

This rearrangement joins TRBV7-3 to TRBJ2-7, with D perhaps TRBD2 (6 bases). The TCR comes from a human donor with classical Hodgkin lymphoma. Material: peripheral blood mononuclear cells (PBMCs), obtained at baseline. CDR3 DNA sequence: TGTGCCAGCAGCTTGGGAGGAGGGTACGAGCAGTACTTC. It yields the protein CASSLGGGYEQYF. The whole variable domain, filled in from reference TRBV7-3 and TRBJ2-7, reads GAGVSQTPSNKVTEKGKYVELRCDPISGHTALYWYRQSLGQGPEFLIYFQGTGAADDSGLPNDRFFAVRPEGSVSTLKIQRTERGDSAVYLCASSLGGGYEQYFGPGTRLTVT.